These 9 T cell receptor beta chains were sequenced from one sample in a study of identical twins' blood T cells. MiXCR, applied by TCRdb to the 5' RACE reads, yields one record per CDR3 protein. The sample has fewer than 450,000 distinct CDR3 sequences, about 28% seen once. Input material: PBMCs. These receptors all come from a woman between 18 and 49 years old in good health.

As to this clonotype: A read error may explain this, as a much larger clone is one base away. The chain has TRBV10-3 and TRBJ1-3, with D perhaps TRBD1 (5 bases). Germline CDR1 reads ENHRY; CDR2 reads SYGVKD. The V gene lost 3 bases and the J gene lost 3 bases, with 9 bases spanning the gap. This CDR3 comprises 14 residues. Written as DNA, the CDR3 is TGTGCCATCAGTGATGCAGGGATTGGAAACACCATATATTTT. Translation: CAISDAGIGNTIYF.

This clonotype was seen only a few times. The V and J genes are TRBV5-1 and TRBJ1-2; possible D gene TRBD1, 5 bases. This CDR3 has 15 residues. The ends were cut back, 0 bases at V and 2 bases at J, with 11 bases in the middle. Looked up from germline, CDR1 is SGHRS and CDR2 is YFSETQ. This chain's CDR3 is CASSLDSGANYGYTF. CDR3 sequence (DNA): TGCGCCAGCAGCTTGGATTCCGGGGCGAACTATGGCTACACCTTC.

The chain combines TRBV4-1 with TRBJ2-2; tentatively, D is TRBD1 (5 bases). The germline V gene encodes CDR1 MGHRA and CDR2 YSYEKL. The CDR3 extends over 14 amino acids. The germline V and J ends were trimmed by 1 base and 3 bases, with 6 bases remaining between them. CDR3 sequence reads: CASSQVQDTGELFF. CDR3 nucleotides: TGCGCCAGCAGCCAAGTACAGGACACCGGGGAGCTGTTTTTT.

The chain joins TRBV20-1 to TRBJ1-1, with 7 bases aligning to TRBD1. Germline CDR1 DFQATT, CDR2 SNEGSKA (reference sequence). The CDR3 covers 16 residues. With V trimmed by 0 bases and J by 3 bases, 10 bases remained unmatched. This chain's CDR3 is CSARDRGGRQDTEAFF. The CDR3 DNA sequence: TGCAGTGCTAGAGATAGAGGGGGCCGACAGGACACTGAAGCTTTCTTT.

This clonotype was counted between two and nine times. This sequence joins TRBV27 and TRBJ1-6; D is ambiguous. Germline V gene lookup returns CDR1 MNHEY and CDR2 SMNVEV (reference sequence). The CDR3 is 11 residues long. V lost 10 bases to trimming and J lost 8 bases, with 9 bases between them. CDR3 DNA: TGTGCCACGGGGAACGATTCACCCCTCCACTTT. Translated: CATGNDSPLHF.

Details on this clonotype: This may stem from a read error, because a much larger clone lies one nucleotide away. The J gene is TRBJ1-1, the V gene TRBV29-1; D gene ambiguous. V lost 5 bases and J lost 2, with 15 bases in between. The CDR3 is made up of 14 amino acids. Germline-derived CDR1 and CDR2 are SQVTM and ANQGSEA. CDR3 DNA sequence: TGCAGCGTTTACTTTGACACGGTTAACACTGAAGCTTTCTTT. It translates to CSVYFDTVNTEAFF.

This clonotype showed up just a few times. This chain uses TRBV4-3 with TRBJ1-1; perhaps TRBD1 as D (5 bases). Trimming shortened V by 0 bases and J by 6 bases, and 23 bases separated the two germline ends. The CDR3 consists of 18 residues. Germline V gene data show CDR1 as LGHNA and CDR2 as YSLEER. Here the CDR3 DNA reads TGCGCCAGCAGCCAAGAACTCGTAGGGGCCACCGAAAAGCCTGAAGCTTTCTTT. It yields the protein CASSQELVGATEKPEAFF.

Comments on this clonotype: This may be a read error, as it is one base from a much larger clone. The chain carries TRBV3-1 and TRBJ1-1, with unresolved D. The CDR3 contains 13 residues. CDR1 and CDR2 (germline): LGHDT, YNNKEL (reference sequence). The CDR3 sequence is CVSSHGESTEAFF. As DNA, the CDR3 is TGTGTCAGCAGCCACGGGGAAAGCACTGAAGCTTTCTTT.

V gene TRBV10-3 combines with J gene TRBJ1-6; 7 positions match TRBD1. V dropped 3 bases and J dropped 10; count of bases not matched to a gene: 6. This CDR3 has 14 amino acids. The V gene's germline CDR1 is ENHRY and CDR2 SYGVKD. CDR3 amino acids: CAISDRDSISPLHF. CDR3 nucleotides: TGTGCCATCAGTGATCGGGACAGCATCTCACCCCTCCACTTT.